These T cell receptor beta chains were read from a single sample in a study of T cells in Graves' hyperthyroidism and ophthalmopathy. Via MiXCR, TCRdb re-called the multiplex PCR reads, giving one row per CDR3 protein. This table holds 92,000 or so distinct CDR3 sequences, over 50% found once. The sequencing sample was made of blood. Receptors were obtained from a woman in her forties with Graves' hyperthyroidism. Each CDR3 is given with its conserved first and last residue. The order of the fields is clone size, V gene, J gene, D gene, CDR3 protein, CDR3 DNA. A D gene is named only where the DNA matches it firmly. Part of the rows lack a size; the others show once, few, many or a class for expanded clones.

NA	TRBV7-2	TRBJ1-5	TRBD1	CASSWGQGDQPQHF	TGTGCCAGCAGCTGGGGACAGGGTGATCAGCCCCAGCATTTT
NA	TRBV7-1	TRBJ1-1	NA	CASSSGTEAFF	TGTGCCAGCAGCTCGGGGACTGAAGCTTTCTTT
NA	TRBV29-1	TRBJ1-2	NA	CSLGVAQGGYTF	TGCAGCTTAGGAGTGGCGCAGGGAGGCTACACCTTC
many	TRBV7-8	TRBJ2-5	TRBD2	CASSMTAGGRETQYF	TGTGCCAGCAGCATGACAGCGGGAGGCCGAGAGACCCAGTACTTC
NA	TRBV29-1	TRBJ2-7	TRBD2	CSVVTSGRGEQYF	TGCAGCGTTGTAACTAGCGGGAGGGGCGAGCAGTACTTC
NA	TRBV29-1	TRBJ2-5	NA	CSLPGARETQYF	TGCAGCTTGCCAGGGGCGAGGGAGACCCAGTACTTC
many	TRBV4-3	TRBJ2-7	TRBD1	CASSQGDRVYEQYF	TGCGCCAGCAGCCAAGGGGACAGGGTCTACGAGCAGTACTTC
many	TRBV5-1	TRBJ1-1	NA	CASRARGGQNTEAFF	TGCGCCAGCAGGGCGAGGGGAGGTCAGAACACTGAAGCTTTCTTT
many	TRBV10-3	TRBJ1-6	NA	CAISEGGDAYNSPLHF	TGTGCCATCAGTGAAGGGGGGGACGCCTATAATTCACCCCTCCACTTT
NA	TRBV7-8	TRBJ1-1	NA	CASSLDGINTEAFF	TGTGCCAGCAGCTTAGACGGGATTAACACTGAAGCTTTCTTT
NA	TRBV19	TRBJ1-1	NA	CASSPLGASEAFF	TGTGCCAGTAGCCCTCTGGGGGCGTCAGAAGCTTTCTTT
NA	TRBV7-9	TRBJ1-4	NA	CASSRRTSGSTMVGKLFF	TGTGCCAGCAGTCGAAGGACTAGCGGGAGCACGATGGTCGGAAAACTGTTTTTT
few	TRBV18	TRBJ1-1	TRBD1	CASSQGQGGYTEAFF	TGTGCCAGCTCACAGGGACAGGGGGGCTACACTGAAGCTTTCTTT
many	TRBV7-3	TRBJ1-1	NA	CASSRGGNTEAFF	TGTGCCAGCAGCCGAGGGGGGAACACTGAAGCTTTCTTT
once	TRBV10-3	TRBJ1-2	NA	CAISEGGPDYGYTF	TGTGCCATCAGTGAGGGGGGGCCGGACTATGGCTACACCTTC
NA	TRBV2	TRBJ2-3	TRBD1	CASRPGQGAGEDTQYF	TGTGCCAGCAGGCCTGGACAGGGGGCGGGAGAAGATACGCAGTATTTT
many	TRBV20-1	TRBJ1-1	NA	CSARNGAAFF	TGCAGTGCTAGAAACGGAGCGGCTTTCTTT
NA	TRBV6-5	TRBJ2-5	TRBD2	CASSQVPSGLQETQYF	TGCGCCAGCAGCCAAGTTCCTAGCGGCTTACAAGAGACCCAGTACTTC
many	TRBV20-1	TRBJ2-7	NA	CSARRSDRGDEQYF	TGCAGTGCTAGACGCTCGGACCGGGGCGACGAGCAGTACTTC
NA	TRBV29-1	TRBJ2-5	NA	CSVEFFGRGGANVLTFGAETQYF	NA
many	TRBV6-5	TRBJ1-2	TRBD1	CASSSGGYREGGYTF	TGTGCCAGCAGTTCAGGGGGGTACAGGGAAGGGGGCTACACCTTC
NA	TRBV5-1	TRBJ1-5	NA	CASRGYADTGEPQHF	TGCGCCAGCAGGGGGTACGCGGACACCGGGGAGCCCCAGCATTTT
many	TRBV29-1	TRBJ2-2	NA	CSGGRRLFKGANTGELFF	TGCAGCGGAGGGAGGAGGCTCTTTAAAGGAGCGAACACCGGGGAGCTGTTTTTT
NA	TRBV12-3/TRBV12-4	TRBJ1-5	NA	CASSLAGAGNQPQHF	TGTGCCAGCAGTTTAGCGGGGGCAGGCAATCAGCCCCAGCATTTT
NA	TRBV6-5	TRBJ1-2	NA	CASSYGAGSYGYTF	TGTGCCAGCAGTTACGGCGCAGGGAGCTATGGCTACACCTTC
NA	TRBV7-3	TRBJ2-6	NA	CASSTGLTEAF	TGTGCCAGCAGCACCGGACTGACTGAAGCTTTC
NA	TRBV12-3/TRBV12-4	TRBJ2-5	TRBD2	CASTGPGLAARTQYF	TGTGCCAGCACCGGACCGGGACTAGCGGCAAGGACCCAGTACTTC
many	TRBV7-9	TRBJ2-7	TRBD2	CASSPLTSGSDEQYF	TGTGCCAGCAGCCCGCTGACTAGCGGGAGCGACGAGCAGTACTTC
NA	TRBV15	TRBJ2-7	NA	CATSSPQGKPYEQYF	TGTGCCACCAGCAGCCCCCAGGGAAAACCCTACGAGCAGTACTTC
NA	TRBV19	TRBJ1-5	NA	CASSPFLFSNQPQHF	TGTGCCAGTAGTCCCTTTCTGTTTAGCAATCAGCCCCAGCATTTT
many	TRBV6-6	TRBJ1-5	NA	CASSYSGGRRDQPQHF	TGTGCCAGCAGTTACTCGGGAGGGCGGCGGGATCAGCCCCAGCATTTT
NA	TRBV29-1	TRBJ1-2	NA	CSVRWSSGYTF	TGCAGCGTGAGGTGGTCTAGCGGTTACACCTTC
NA	TRBV29-1	TRBJ2-5	TRBD1	CSGGQGMWETQYF	TGCAGCGGGGGACAGGGGATGTGGGAGACCCAGTACTTC
NA	TRBV7-2	TRBJ1-6	TRBD1	CASSHGDREGSPLHF	TGTGCCAGCAGCCACGGGGACAGGGAGGGTTCACCCCTCCACTTT
NA	TRBV29-1	TRBJ1-1	NA	CSVPGAAGEAFF	TGCAGCGTTCCGGGGGCCGCTGGGGAAGCTTTCTTT
NA	TRBV25-1	TRBJ1-2	TRBD1	CASSFGDRGFGYTF	TGTGCCAGCAGTTTCGGAGACAGGGGGTTTGGCTACACCTTC
NA	TRBV2	TRBJ1-4	NA	CASSFIGEKLFF	TGTGCCAGCAGTTTTATAGGTGAAAAACTGTTTTTT
NA	TRBV20-1	TRBJ1-2	TRBD1	CSARSFRDRIDYGYTF	TGCAGTGCTAGATCATTCCGGGACAGGATAGACTATGGCTACACCTTC
NA	TRBV19	TRBJ1-2	NA	CASSNGRGFGYTF	TGTGCCAGTTCGAATGGCAGGGGATTTGGCTACACCTTC
NA	TRBV9	TRBJ2-7	NA	CASSALQYPYEQYF	TGTGCCAGCAGTGCCTTACAGTACCCCTACGAGCAGTACTTC
NA	TRBV20-1	TRBJ1-6	TRBD1	CRGRTGLNSPLHF	TGCAGGGGACGGACAGGTTTGAATTCACCCCTCCACTTT
many	TRBV13	TRBJ1-3	NA	CASSLVAGSGNTIYF	TGTGCCAGCAGCTTGGTTGCGGGGTCTGGAAACACCATATATTTT
NA	TRBV20-1	TRBJ2-7	NA	CSASDRGAGYEQYF	TGCAGTGCTAGTGATCGAGGGGCGGGTTACGAGCAGTACTTC
NA	TRBV20-1	TRBJ1-2	NA	CSAQPTGTNYGYTF	TGCAGTGCCCAACCCACCGGGACTAACTATGGCTACACCTTC
NA	TRBV2	TRBJ2-6	NA	CASSESVFF	TGTGCCAGCAGTGAATCCGTCTTTTTC
many	TRBV29-1	TRBJ1-1	NA	CSVSDPEAFF	TGCAGCGTTTCTGATCCTGAAGCTTTCTTT
few	TRBV12-3/TRBV12-4	TRBJ2-3	NA	CASSPLFGRTDTQYF	TGTGCCAGCTCACCGCTCTTCGGCAGAACCGATACGCAGTATTTT
NA	TRBV5-6	TRBJ1-1	TRBD1	CASSLVRTGFTEAFF	TGTGCCAGCAGCTTGGTTCGGACAGGGTTCACTGAAGCTTTCTTT
many	TRBV29-1	TRBJ2-7	NA	CSVDLGKTYEQYF	TGCAGCGTTGATCTGGGAAAAACCTACGAGCAGTACTTC